These T cell receptor beta chains were read from a single sample in a study of T cell responses to AZD1222 COVID-19 vaccine. The table came from immunoSEQ multiplex PCR; TCRdb's copy has only in-frame clones and leaves some out. The sample lists around 160,000 clones; about 93% were seen once. The sequencing used peripheral blood, collected on day 0 of AZD1222 vaccination. The receptors were sampled from an adult in good health. CDR3s include the opening cysteine and the closing phenylalanine or tryptophan. D genes are given only for firm matches. Clone size is not always given. Where it is, it says once, few, many or a class for expanded clones.

V	D	J	length	size	CDR3	DNA
TRBV6-2/TRBV6-3	TRBD1	TRBJ1-5	14	once	CASSTGTGRQPQHF	TGTGCCAGCAGCACCGGGACAGGGCGTCAGCCCCAGCATTTT
TRBV29-1	NA	TRBJ1-5	12	NA	CSVRDLDQPQHF	TGCAGCGTTCGGGATCTTGATCAGCCCCAGCATTTT
TRBV5-4	NA	TRBJ2-7	13	NA	CASSGTTGFEQYF	TGTGCCAGCAGCGGCACAACAGGGTTCGAGCAGTACTTC
TRBV7-9	NA	TRBJ2-7	14	NA	CASSSTGTGHEQYF	TGTGCCAGCAGCTCAACAGGGACGGGCCACGAGCAGTACTTC
TRBV28	TRBD1	TRBJ1-2	14	NA	CASSFSGGSYGYTF	TGTGCCAGCAGTTTTTCAGGGGGCTCTTATGGCTACACCTTC
TRBV4-2	NA	TRBJ1-6	14	NA	CASSPPGSRSPLHF	TGTGCCAGCAGCCCCCCGGGCTCACGGTCACCCCTCCACTTT
TRBV4-3	NA	TRBJ1-4	16	NA	CASSQDAGARGEKLFF	TGCGCCAGCAGCCAAGATGCGGGGGCGCGGGGTGAAAAACTGTTTTTT
TRBV7-2	NA	TRBJ2-4	12	NA	CASSLSGDIQYF	TGTGCCAGCAGCTTATCCGGGGACATTCAGTACTTC
TRBV20-1	TRBD1	TRBJ1-2	16	NA	CSASGDHTGGDYGYTF	TGCAGTGCTAGTGGGGACCATACAGGGGGGGACTATGGCTACACCTTC
TRBV11-1	NA	TRBJ2-5	14	NA	CASSWMGLPETQYF	TGTGCCAGCAGCTGGATGGGCCTCCCGGAGACCCAGTACTTC
TRBV18	NA	TRBJ1-3	14	NA	CASSPTHNMDTIYF	TGTGCCAGCTCACCTACGCACAACATGGACACCATATATTTT